The clone carrying this T cell receptor (beta chain) was recorded once. Its antigen is as yet unknown. Germline-derived CDR1 and CDR2 are SGHRS and YFSETQ. Deletions cut 4 bases from V and 9 bases from J, with 17 bases between. The CDR3 extends over 15 amino acids. Described time point: week 47, end of study. What each vaccine dose contained was 300 ug of mutant IDH1 20-mer peptide, accompanied by topical imiquimod. The data stem from a study of a mutant IDH1 vaccine in newly diagnosed glioma. Across the whole study: The treated group averaged around 40 years old and was around 60% male, about 38% female.

The repertoire was sequenced with immunoSEQ multiplex PCR; TCRdb's copy has only in-frame clones and lacks some. The sample has approximately 100,000 clones, around nine tenths seen once; the top ten hold 0.7% to 0.95%. Sequenced material: PBMCs, taken from a glioma patient whose treatment included an IDH1 peptide vaccine. This sequence was found in a woman in her 50s with glioma. The V and J genes are TRBV5-1 and TRBJ1-6; perhaps TRBD1 as D (6 bases). The CDR3 bases are TGCGCCAGCAGCGCATCGACAGGAGTAGGTTCACCCCTCCACTTT. Residues: CASSASTGVGSPLHF.